The 21 T cell receptor beta chains below were found in one sample sequenced in a study of shared clonotypes between healthy human individuals. CD45RO-negative CD8 cells positively selected for CCR7 made up the naive population, which excluded terminally differentiated effector memory CD45RA+ cells. Some clones are missing from TCRdb's copy, which holds only in-frame ones; the method was immunoSEQ multiplex PCR. The sample holds 630,000 or so clones, roughly 98% seen once. The sample was naive CD8+ T cells sorted from blood. Source of these receptors: a man aged 25-45 years in good health.

J is TRBJ2-1 and V is TRBV29-1; D remains unclear. This CDR3 has 13 amino acids. Germline V gene sequence: CDR1 SQVTM, CDR2 ANQGSEA. Deletions cut 5 bases from V and 2 bases from J, with 10 bases between. The CDR3 nucleotides are TGCAGCGTTTTATCACCTACCTACAATGAGCAGTTCTTC. Translation: CSVLSPTYNEQFF.

This chain joins TRBV6-1 and TRBJ1-5; D is ambiguous. Germline assignment: CDR1 MNHNS and CDR2 SASEGT. V lost 3 bases and J 2 bases, leaving 11 bases between the germline ends. CDR3 length equals 15 residues. CDR3 DNA: TGTGCCAGCAGTGAGAGGAGGTTTGGCAATCAGCCCCAGCATTTT. It encodes CASSERRFGNQPQHF.

The chain is built from TRBV5-6 and TRBJ2-1; 7 nucleotides match TRBD2. The CDR3 length is 14 residues. Germline CDR1 SGHDT, CDR2 YYEEEE. After removal of 0 bases from V and 8 bases from J, the junction contained 5 bases not matched to a gene. CDR3 DNA: TGTGCCAGCAGCTTGGGCGGGAGTGTCCATGAGCAGTTCTTC. Its protein is CASSLGGSVHEQFF.

This chain uses TRBV5-1 with TRBJ1-2, with 9 bases aligning to TRBD1. After removal of 4 bases from V and 3 bases from J, the junction contained 1 base not matched to a gene. This CDR3 has 13 amino acids. The V gene's germline CDR1 is SGHRS and CDR2 YFSETQ. CDR3 nucleotide sequence: TGCGCCAGCAGCCGGACAGGGGACTATGGCTACACCTTC. It encodes CASSRTGDYGYTF.

On this clone: This specimen includes other DNA sequences encoding the same CDR3. The chain couples TRBV29-1 to TRBJ2-5; no definite D call. The V and J ends lost 3 bases and 2 bases respectively, with 7 bases between them. The CDR3 consists of 12 residues. Looked up from germline, CDR1 is SQVTM and CDR2 is ANQGSEA. CDR3: CSVEGRQETQYF. Here the CDR3 DNA reads TGCAGCGTTGAGGGCAGGCAAGAGACCCAGTACTTC.

V and J are TRBV10-3 and TRBJ2-7; tentatively, D is TRBD2 (5 bases). The V gene lost 3 bases and the J gene lost 6 bases, with 12 bases spanning the gap. CDR3 size: 13 residues. CDR1 is ENHRY, CDR2 SYGVKD, per germline. CDR3 bases: TGTGCCATCAGTGATTGGGAGCGAGTCGAGCAGTACTTC. It codes for CAISDWERVEQYF.

This chain joins TRBV19 and TRBJ2-3; TRBD2 agrees at 7 bases. The CDR3 spans 14 residues. The trim removed 7 bases at V and 2 bases at J, leaving 6 bases unmatched. CDR1 and CDR2 from the germline V gene are LNHDA and SQIVND (reference sequence). The CDR3 nucleotides read TGTGCCAGTACCCCGGGACTACTCACAGATACGCAGTATTTT. It codes for CASTPGLLTDTQYF. Full variable domain (rest looked up from reference TRBV19 and TRBJ2-3): DGGITQSPKYLFRKEGQNVTLSCEQNLNHDAMYWYRQDPGQGLRLIYYSQIVNDFQKGDIAEGYSVSREKKESFPLTVTSAQKNPTAFYLCASTPGLLTDTQYFGPGTRLTVL.

J is TRBJ1-1 and V is TRBV7-9; unclear D gene. V was clipped by 1 base and J by 8 bases, with 11 bases between them. Germline V gives CDR1 SEHNR, CDR2 FQNEAQ (reference sequence). The CDR3 has 13 amino acids. The CDR3 DNA follows: TGTGCCAGCAGCTTAGGGCCAGCCTTCGAAGCTTTCTTT. Translation: CASSLGPAFEAFF.

The rearrangement links TRBV27 to TRBJ1-2; TRBD1 matches at 7 bases. The CDR3 is made up of 19 amino acids. V lost 6 bases, J lost 4 bases, and 23 bases stayed unmatched. CDR1 and CDR2 (germline): MNHEY, SMNVEV (reference sequence). This chain's CDR3 is CASRMSIARGAISGYGYTF. Here the CDR3 DNA reads TGTGCCAGCAGAATGTCGATCGCCAGGGGGGCGATCTCTGGCTATGGCTACACCTTC.

The chain combines TRBV27 with TRBJ1-5; 7 bases agree with TRBD1. This CDR3 comprises 15 residues. The J segment lost 6 bases and the V segment lost 4 bases, leaving 9 bases of the junction unmatched. Germline V gene lookup returns CDR1 MNHEY and CDR2 SMNVEV (reference sequence). CDR3 region: CASSSETGMSQPQHF. In DNA, the CDR3 is TGTGCCAGCAGTTCAGAGACAGGGATGAGTCAGCCCCAGCATTTT.

The DNA of the CDR3 is TGCAGTGCTAGAGATCTGGAGACCCAGTACTTC. Residues: CSARDLETQYF. The chain carries TRBV20-1 and TRBJ2-5; D remains ambiguous. Trimming took off 0 bases at V and 5 bases at J, with 4 bases between the two ends. CDR1 is DFQATT, CDR2 SNEGSKA, per germline (reference sequence). The CDR3 sequence is 11 residues long.

The V and J genes are TRBV29-1 and TRBJ2-1; tentatively, D is TRBD2 (6 bases). This CDR3 is built from 12 residues. Trimming pared 7 bases from V and 3 bases from J, leaving 10 bases between. The germline gives CDR1 SQVTM, CDR2 ANQGSEA. The CDR3, as DNA: TGCAGCGGCTGGCGGGGCTACAATGAGCAGTTCTTC. As protein: CSGWRGYNEQFF.

The V gene is TRBV7-8, the J gene TRBJ2-5; D is uncertain. This CDR3 has 13 amino acids. Germline V gene data show CDR1 as SGHVS and CDR2 as FQNEAQ. V lost 5 bases, J lost 4 bases, and 11 bases lay in between. The CDR3 region is CASSLVGGETQYF. In DNA form, the CDR3 reads TGTGCCAGCAGCCTTGTCGGCGGAGAGACCCAGTACTTC.

The chain couples TRBV7-9 to TRBJ1-1, with D uncertain. The CDR3 extends over 11 amino acids. Trimming removed 2 bases from V and 8 bases from J, with 6 bases in between. Germline assignment: CDR1 SEHNR and CDR2 FQNEAQ (reference sequence). The CDR3 nucleotides read TGTGCCAGCAGCTTAACGAAGGAAGCTTTCTTT. Translation: CASSLTKEAFF. Filled out from reference TRBV7-9 and TRBJ1-1, the complete variable domain reads DTGVSQNPRHKITKRGQNVTFRCDPISEHNRLYWYRQTLGQGPEFLTYFQNEAQLEKSRLLSDRFSAERPKGSFSTLEIQRTEQGDSAMYLCASSLTKEAFFGQGTRLTVV.

The CDR3 DNA reads TGTGCCAGCAGCCTACCGGCCTCAGGATCCTACGAGCAGTACTTC. Its protein is CASSLPASGSYEQYF. The rearrangement joins TRBV5-5 to TRBJ2-7; D is unclear. CDR3 size: 15 residues. Germline CDR1 SGHKS, CDR2 YYEKEE (reference sequence). V shed 4 bases and J shed 1 base, with 15 bases lying between them.

This clone was recorded once. In DNA form, the CDR3 reads TGCGCCAGCAGCCAAGTTAGTATCAACTATGGCTACACCTTC. Amino acids: CASSQVSINYGYTF. The chain employs TRBV4-1 and TRBJ1-2; D remains unclear. Germline V gene lookup returns CDR1 MGHRA and CDR2 YSYEKL. V dropped 1 base and J dropped 2 bases, with 8 bases sitting between them. The CDR3 extends over 14 amino acids.

V gene TRBV4-1 combines with J gene TRBJ1-1; D might be TRBD1 (5 bases). Trimming left V 6 bases short and J 5 bases short, with 10 bases between. CDR1 is MGHRA, CDR2 YSYEKL, per germline. This CDR3 comprises 12 residues. The CDR3 DNA sequence: TGCGCCAGCAGTCAGGGTTGGACTGAAGCTTTCTTT. Amino acids: CASSQGWTEAFF.

The chain links TRBV28 to TRBJ1-2; 11 bases are shared with TRBD1. The CDR3 runs 13 residues. With V trimmed by 5 bases and J by 5 bases, 1 base remained unmatched. The germline V gene has CDR1 MDHEN and CDR2 SYDVKM. CDR3 nucleotides: TGTGCCAGCAGTCGGGACAGGGGGTATGGCTACACCTTC. It specifies CASSRDRGYGYTF.

The chain uses TRBV4-3 and TRBJ2-2; the D gene could be TRBD1 or TRBD2 (5 bases each). The germline V gene encodes CDR1 LGHNA and CDR2 YSLEER. The CDR3 consists of 15 residues. V lost 1 base, J lost 6 bases, and 12 bases lay in between. As DNA, the CDR3 is TGCGCCAGCAGCCAAGGGGGACCCGTGGCCGGGGAGCTGTTTTTT. Protein product: CASSQGGPVAGELFF.

The chain links TRBV5-6 to TRBJ1-1, with unresolved D. The CDR3 has 12 residues. V was shortened by 2 bases and J by 0 bases, with 2 bases between the two germline ends. Germline CDR1 SGHDT, CDR2 YYEEEE. CDR3 in DNA: TGTGCCAGCAGCTTAGTGAACACTGAAGCTTTCTTT. Translating gives CASSLVNTEAFF.

The chain uses TRBV2 and TRBJ2-3; D ambiguous. From germline, CDR1 is SNHLY and CDR2 FYNNEI. This CDR3 spans 13 amino acids. The V and J ends lost 6 bases and 3 bases respectively, with 10 bases between them. The CDR3 sequence is CASSNDLTDTQYF. CDR3 coding DNA: TGTGCCAGCAGCAACGACCTTACAGATACGCAGTATTTT. The entire variable domain, with the rest obtained from reference TRBV2 and TRBJ2-3, is as follows: EPEVTQTPSHQVTQMGQEVILRCVPISNHLYFYWYRQILGQKVEFLVSFYNNEISEKSEIFDDQFSVERPDGSNFTLKIRSTKLEDSAMYFCASSNDLTDTQYFGPGTRLTVL.